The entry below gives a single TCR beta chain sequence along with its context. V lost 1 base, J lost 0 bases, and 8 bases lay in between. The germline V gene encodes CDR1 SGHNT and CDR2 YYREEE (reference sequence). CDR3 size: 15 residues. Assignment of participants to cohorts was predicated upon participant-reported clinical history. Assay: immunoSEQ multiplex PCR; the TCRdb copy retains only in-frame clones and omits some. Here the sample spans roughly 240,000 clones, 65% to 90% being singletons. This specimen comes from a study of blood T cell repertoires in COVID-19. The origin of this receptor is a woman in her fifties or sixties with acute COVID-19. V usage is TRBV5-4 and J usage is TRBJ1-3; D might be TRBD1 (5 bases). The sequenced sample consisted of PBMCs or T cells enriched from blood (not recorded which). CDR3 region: CASSLQGTSGNTIYF. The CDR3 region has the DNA TGTGCCAGCAGCTTGCAGGGCACCTCTGGAAACACCATATATTTT. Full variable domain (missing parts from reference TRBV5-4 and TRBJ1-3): ETGVTQSPTHLIKTRGQQVTLRCSSQSGHNTVSWYQQALGQGPQFIFQYYREEENGRGNFPPRFSGLQFPNYSSELNVNALELDDSALYLCASSLQGTSGNTIYFGEGSWLTVV.